This T cell receptor beta chain was recovered during a study of OX40 agonist ivuxolimab in advanced cancers. General study points: In the 0.1 to 3.0 mg/kg range, CD4+ and CD8+ blood T cells had expanded clonally by week 6.

V lost 6 bases and J lost 0; bases outside the gene matches: 4. The CDR3 sequence is 15 residues long. Germline V lookup: CDR1 WSHSY, CDR2 SAAADI. The protocol was immunoSEQ multiplex PCR, while the TCRdb copy is restricted to in-frame clones and leaves out a portion. In the table there are more than 95,000 clones, 91% of which are singletons. Turning to this clone: Its antigen remains unknown.

The sequence was obtained from an adult with an advanced solid tumor such as melanoma, head and neck, liver or kidney cancer. The specimen comprised CD4+ or CD8+ T cells sorted from blood, sampled in a trial of the OX40 agonist ivuxolimab. This sequence joins TRBV10-2 and TRBJ1-3, with 8 bases matching TRBD1. The CDR3 reads CASREGQGSGNTIYF. CDR3 in DNA: TGCGCCAGCAGGGAAGGACAGGGCTCTGGAAACACCATATATTTT.